The 10 T cell receptor beta chains below were found in one sample sequenced in a study of cytomegalovirus exposure and HLA in healthy donors. PCR used 60 Vbeta primers and 13 Jbeta primers. Method: immunoSEQ multiplex PCR; TCRdb's copy keeps in-frame clones and lacks some. The data show approximately 150,000 clones, with under 70% seen just once and about 2.9% held by the top ten. The sample comprised PBMCs. The receptors originated from a woman aged 40 to 50 in good health and CMV-seropositive.

Only a few counts were recorded for this clone. The chain joins TRBV16 to TRBJ2-5, with 11 bases lining up with TRBD2. V dropped 6 bases and J dropped 0; count of bases not matched to a gene: 3. There are 15 residues in the CDR3. Germline V gene sequence: CDR1 KGHSY, CDR2 FQNENV. CDR3 nucleotide sequence: TGTGCCAGCAGAAAACTAGCGGGGGACCAAGAGACCCAGTACTTC. This sequence encodes CASRKLAGDQETQYF.

This clone turned up a few times. The rearrangement joins TRBV11-2 to TRBJ2-7; D not resolved. The CDR3 is 13 amino acids. V was shortened by 1 base and J by 4 bases, with 8 bases between the two germline ends. CDR1 and CDR2 (germline): SGHAT, FQNNGV. The CDR3: CASSLGRNYEQYF. The CDR3 DNA sequence: TGTGCCAGCAGCTTAGGTCGTAATTACGAGCAGTACTTC.

The chain uses TRBV28 and TRBJ1-2; D not certain. This CDR3 has 15 amino acids. V lost 5 bases and J lost 1, with 14 bases in between. Germline loops: CDR1 MDHEN, CDR2 SYDVKM. The CDR3 loop is CASSTSAADNYGYTF. The CDR3 coding sequence is TGTGCCAGCAGTACGTCCGCAGCGGATAACTATGGCTACACCTTC.

The genes are TRBV9 and TRBJ2-7; 10 bases are shared with TRBD2. This CDR3 region has 14 residues. Per germline, CDR1 SGDLS and CDR2 YYNGEE. The trim removed 3 bases at V and 5 bases at J, leaving 5 bases unmatched. The CDR3 region has the DNA TGTGCCAGCAGCGGTCTAGCGGGAGACAACGAGCAGTACTTC. Translation gives CASSGLAGDNEQYF.

The rearrangement joins TRBV5-4 to TRBJ2-2; 8 bases align to TRBD1. The J segment lost 6 bases and the V segment lost 6 bases, leaving 16 bases of the junction unmatched. The CDR3 is made up of 17 amino acids. The germline gives CDR1 SGHNT, CDR2 YYREEE (reference sequence). The CDR3: CASTQKTGENNAGELFF. The CDR3 coding sequence is TGTGCCAGCACCCAAAAGACAGGGGAAAATAATGCCGGGGAGCTGTTTTTT.

The chain uses TRBV5-6 and TRBJ2-2, with D perhaps TRBD1 (5 bases). The CDR3 covers 14 residues. CDR1 is SGHDT and CDR2 is YYEEEE in the germline V gene. V lost 2 bases to trimming and J lost 1 base, with 6 bases between them. The CDR3 loop is CASSFGQNTGELFF. In DNA form, the CDR3 reads TGTGCCAGCAGCTTCGGACAGAACACCGGGGAGCTGTTTTTT. Combining the CDR3 with reference TRBV5-6 and TRBJ2-2 gives the whole variable domain DAGVTQSPTHLIKTRGQQVTLRCSPKSGHDTVSWYQQALGQGPQFIFQYYEEEERQRGNFPDRFSGHQFPNYSSELNVNALLLGDSALYLCASSFGQNTGELFFGEGSRLTVL.

The CDR3 loop reads CAISELAERGTQYF. CDR3 coding DNA: TGTGCCATCAGTGAACTAGCGGAGCGGGGGACCCAGTACTTC. The chain links TRBV10-3 to TRBJ2-5; the match to TRBD2 covers 8 bases. Germline values: CDR1 ENHRY, CDR2 SYGVKD. The CDR3 sequence is 14 residues long. The trim removed 3 bases at V and 7 bases at J, leaving 7 bases unmatched.

This chain uses TRBV2 with TRBJ2-7; a possible D gene is TRBD1 (7 bases). The CDR3 spans 14 residues. CDR1 is SNHLY, CDR2 FYNNEI, per germline. Trimming removed 4 bases from V and 3 bases from J, with 13 bases in between. The CDR3 sequence: CASSGRGQNYEQYF. The CDR3 DNA sequence: TGTGCCAGCAGTGGGAGGGGGCAGAACTACGAGCAGTACTTC.

V usage is TRBV4-3 and J usage is TRBJ2-7; 10 bases are a match to TRBD1. The CDR3 is made up of 16 amino acids. With 5 bases clipped from V and 7 bases from J, the junction kept 14 bases outside the gene matches. Germline V CDR1 and CDR2: LGHNA, YSLEER. The CDR3 reads CASSSPPGTGDREQYF. The CDR3 DNA follows: TGCGCCAGCAGCTCCCCCCCCGGGACAGGGGACCGTGAGCAGTACTTC.

V usage is TRBV25-1 and J usage is TRBJ2-3; D is undetermined. The V gene lost 6 bases and the J gene lost 0 bases, with 7 bases spanning the gap. CDR3 length: 13 residues. The V gene's germline CDR1 is MGHDK and CDR2 SYGVNS. CDR3 amino acids: CASRIQSTDTQYF. The CDR3 DNA reads as TGTGCCAGCAGGATTCAGAGCACAGATACGCAGTATTTT.